One sample yielded the 29 T cell receptor beta chains listed below, sequenced in a study of CD8 T cells in Susac syndrome (dated by TCRdb to the late 2010s). The library came from the immunoSEQ multiplex PCR assay. RNA was extracted with the RNeasy kit and roughly 0.5 to 1 ug was reverse transcribed using random hexamers. TCRdb applied fastp at Q25 and MiXCR to the public reads, then kept only in-frame beta chains. CDR3 protein duplicates are merged, each entry listing the most common genes and DNA. The sample data list approximately 57,000 distinct CDR3 sequences, and around 93% of these were observed just once. Less than 0.8% of the sample goes to the ten largest clones. The sample was CD8+ T cells from PBMCs. Every receptor here comes from a human donor with Susac syndrome.

As DNA, the CDR3 is TGTGCCAGCAGCTTAGCGCCTCTCCGGACTAGCGGGGAAGAGACCCAGTACTTC. It yields the protein CASSLAPLRTSGEETQYF. This chain joins TRBV7-2 and TRBJ2-5, with 12 bases lining up with TRBD2. This CDR3 region has 18 residues. The V segment lost 0 bases and the J segment 3 bases; nucleotides outside the gene matches: 8. Germline CDR1 SGHTA, CDR2 FQGNSA.

The rearrangement links TRBV29-1 to TRBJ1-1; D uncertain. Trimming removed 7 bases from V and 10 bases from J, with 13 bases in between. Germline assignment: CDR1 SQVTM and CDR2 ANQGSEA. This CDR3 is built from 10 residues. The CDR3 DNA follows: TGCAGCGCAAAAAGGGAAGCAGCTTTCTTT. It yields the protein CSAKREAAFF.

The chain recombines TRBV28 with TRBJ2-4, with D tentatively TRBD1 (6 bases). V was pared by 4 bases and J by 3 bases, with 22 bases between. Per germline, CDR1 MDHEN and CDR2 SYDVKM. This CDR3 has 18 amino acids. The CDR3 reads CASSSRWTAPGYKNIQYF. CDR3 in DNA: TGTGCCAGCAGTTCCCGATGGACAGCCCCTGGGTACAAAAACATTCAGTACTTC.

V and J are TRBV7-6 and TRBJ2-7; D is tentatively TRBD1 or TRBD2 (5 bases each). Germline V gives CDR1 SGHVS, CDR2 FNYEAQ. CDR3 length: 15 residues. Trimming stripped 2 bases from V and 2 bases from J, with 13 bases between. The CDR3 sequence is CASSLLGPPPYEQYF. The DNA for the CDR3 is TGTGCCAGCAGCTTATTGGGACCCCCGCCCTACGAGCAGTACTTC.

The CDR3 region has the DNA TGCAGTGCTAGAGATATCGGACAACCCACCGGGGAGCTGTTTTTT. Translating it yields CSARDIGQPTGELFF. This chain connects TRBV20-1 to TRBJ2-2; weak D call: TRBD1 (5 bases). The CDR3 sequence is 15 residues long. Trimming left V 0 bases short and J 4 bases short, with 12 bases between. CDR1 DFQATT and CDR2 SNEGSKA come from the germline V gene (reference sequence).

V is TRBV3-1 and J is TRBJ2-1; D not certain. CDR1 LGHDT and CDR2 YNNKEL come from the germline V gene (reference sequence). The CDR3 covers 16 residues. Deletions cut 0 bases from V and 10 bases from J, with 19 bases between. DNA for the CDR3: TGTGCCAGCAGCCAAGATAGAGGCCTCCCAGGCAGGGAGCAGTTCTTC. Translated: CASSQDRGLPGREQFF.

The gene calls are TRBV7-8 and TRBJ1-1; no clear D. V gave up 7 bases and J gave up 3 bases, with 15 bases separating them. CDR3 length equals 14 residues. The germline CDR1 and CDR2 sequences are SGHVS and FQNEAQ. This CDR3 reads CASIAAGRDTEAFF. In nucleotides, the CDR3 is TGTGCCAGCATCGCGGCGGGAAGGGACACTGAAGCTTTCTTT.

This chain links TRBV20-1 with TRBJ1-5; tentative D call: TRBD1 (6 bases). The CDR3 spans 15 residues. Germline V CDR1 and CDR2: DFQATT, SNEGSKA (reference sequence). Trimming cost V 1 base and J 3 bases, with 13 bases left between them. DNA for the CDR3: TGCAGTGCTAGAGTTTCGGGGGGCCTCAATCAGCCCCAGCATTTT. This gives the protein CSARVSGGLNQPQHF.

This clonotype was detected once. The chain recombines TRBV19 with TRBJ2-7; 7 positions agree with TRBD1. The length of the CDR3 is 14 residues. Germline trimming cut 3 bases from V and 4 bases from J; bases unmatched to any gene: 6. The V gene's germline CDR1 is LNHDA and CDR2 SQIVND (reference sequence). The DNA of the CDR3 is TGTGCCAGTAGTATCATAGGGGGCTCGTACGAGCAGTACTTC. Translation gives CASSIIGGSYEQYF.

The CDR3, as DNA: TGTGCCAGCAGCCAAGACAGCGGCTATGGCTACACCTTC. This translates into CASSQDSGYGYTF. The chain has TRBV3-1 and TRBJ1-2; D not certain. V gave up 0 bases and J gave up 4 bases, with 6 bases separating them. Germline CDR1 LGHDT, CDR2 YNNKEL (reference sequence). This CDR3 region has 13 residues.

The chain recombines TRBV28 with TRBJ2-6; no reliable D call. The CDR3 extends over 17 amino acids. Germline V CDR1 and CDR2: MDHEN, SYDVKM. V was shortened by 6 bases and J by 0 bases, with 15 bases between the two germline ends. The DNA of the CDR3 is TGTGCCAGCAGCAAGAGGACGGCGAGCTCTGGGGCCAACGTCCTGACTTTC. This codes for CASSKRTASSGANVLTF.

This chain connects TRBV13 to TRBJ2-5, with 10 bases that match TRBD2. The ends lost 4 bases at V and 1 base at J; junction bases unmatched: 3. Germline values: CDR1 PRHDT, CDR2 FYEKMQ (reference sequence). The CDR3 consists of 15 residues. CDR3 region: CASSSKRGGQETQYF. In DNA, the CDR3 is TGTGCCAGCAGCTCGAAGCGGGGGGGCCAAGAGACCCAGTACTTC.

The chain uses TRBV20-1 and TRBJ2-5; TRBD2 matches 8 bases. CDR1 is DFQATT, CDR2 SNEGSKA, per germline (reference sequence). The CDR3 sequence is 14 residues long. Trimming took 4 bases from V and 3 from J; bases not matched to a gene: 7. CDR3: CSAIPGGPKETQYF. In nucleotides, the CDR3 is TGCAGTGCTATACCGGGGGGGCCGAAAGAGACCCAGTACTTC.

The chain links TRBV19 to TRBJ2-1; tentatively, D is TRBD2 (6 bases). CDR1 is LNHDA and CDR2 is SQIVND in the germline V gene (reference sequence). The CDR3 consists of 16 residues. V lost 2 bases and J 0 bases, leaving 11 bases between the germline ends. The chain's CDR3 is CASSISGSSSYNEQFF. CDR3 sequence (DNA): TGTGCCAGTAGTATATCCGGGAGTAGCTCCTACAATGAGCAGTTCTTC. The whole variable domain, remainder taken from reference TRBV19 and TRBJ2-1, is DGGITQSPKYLFRKEGQNVTLSCEQNLNHDAMYWYRQDPGQGLRLIYYSQIVNDFQKGDIAEGYSVSREKKESFPLTVTSAQKNPTAFYLCASSISGSSSYNEQFFGPGTRLTVL.

This chain joins TRBV19 and TRBJ2-7; a weak D match, TRBD2 (6 bases). This CDR3 spans 12 amino acids. V lost 3 bases, J lost 7 bases, and 10 bases lay in between. CDR1 is LNHDA and CDR2 is SQIVND in the germline V gene (reference sequence). The CDR3 sequence is CASSMEGNEQYF. CDR3 coding DNA: TGTGCCAGTAGTATGGAGGGGAATGAGCAGTACTTC.

This clonotype has only one observation. The gene calls are TRBV18 and TRBJ2-5, with TRBD2 as a possible D gene (5 bases). Trimming pared 2 bases from V and 2 bases from J, leaving 9 bases between. Germline V gene data show CDR1 as KGHSH and CDR2 as LQKENI. The CDR3 length is 14 residues. The CDR3 spells CASSPTSQQETQYF. The CDR3 coding sequence is TGTGCCAGCTCACCAACTAGTCAACAAGAGACCCAGTACTTC. Using reference TRBV18 and TRBJ2-5 for the parts outside the CDR3, the full variable domain is NAGVMQNPRHLVRRRGQEARLRCSPMKGHSHVYWYRQLPEEGLKFMVYLQKENIIDESGMPKERFSAEFPKEGPSILRIQQVVRGDSAAYFCASSPTSQQETQYFGPGTRLLVL.

The chain carries TRBV30 and TRBJ1-1; the match to TRBD1 covers 10 bases. Germline-derived CDR1 and CDR2 are GTSNPN and SVGIG (reference sequence). The V gene end was trimmed by 8 bases and the J gene end by 8 bases; junction bases not matched to a gene: 5. The CDR3 sequence is 11 residues long. DNA of the CDR3: TGTGCCGGGACAGGGGTAGCCGAAGCTTTCTTT. It specifies CAGTGVAEAFF.

The chain joins TRBV9 to TRBJ2-3; D not resolved. The V gene lost 0 bases and the J gene lost 0 bases, with 8 bases spanning the gap. The CDR3 consists of 15 residues. Germline V CDR1 and CDR2: SGDLS, YYNGEE. For the CDR3, the DNA is TGTGCCAGCAGCGTAGATGGGCCTAGCACAGATACGCAGTATTTT. This codes for CASSVDGPSTDTQYF.

The chain combines TRBV13 with TRBJ1-5; D gene ambiguous. The CDR3 has 15 residues. Trimming shortened V by 5 bases and J by 4 bases, and 15 bases separated the two germline ends. Germline CDR1 reads PRHDT; CDR2 reads FYEKMQ (reference sequence). In DNA form, the CDR3 reads TGTGCCAGCAGCCAGAACGGGATGCTTAATCAGCCCCAGCATTTT. It codes for CASSQNGMLNQPQHF.

The V gene is TRBV7-2, the J gene TRBJ2-1; D gene uncertain. The CDR3 has 11 amino acids. V was trimmed by 1 base and J by 8 bases, leaving 3 bases between them. CDR1 and CDR2 from the germline V gene are SGHTA and FQGNSA. The CDR3 spells CASSLVHEQFF. The CDR3 DNA reads TGTGCCAGCAGCTTAGTTCATGAGCAGTTCTTC.

This rearrangement joins TRBV6-1 to TRBJ1-2; maybe TRBD1 (5 bases). CDR1 is MNHNS, CDR2 SASEGT, per germline. The CDR3 is made up of 14 amino acids. Trimming removed 5 bases from V and 2 bases from J, with 12 bases in between. CDR3 sequence: CASSPPGRNYGYTF. CDR3 nucleotides: TGTGCCAGCAGTCCCCCGGGACGGAACTATGGCTACACCTTC.

This clonotype appeared a single time. This chain uses TRBV7-9 with TRBJ1-2; 8 positions agree with TRBD1. The V gene end was trimmed by 1 base and the J gene end by 4 bases; junction bases not matched to a gene: 5. The CDR3 extends over 15 amino acids. Germline CDR1 reads SEHNR; CDR2 reads FQNEAQ (reference sequence). The CDR3 nucleotides read TGTGCCAGCAGCTTAGGGCAGGGGGCGTCCTATGGCTACACCTTC. This gives the protein CASSLGQGASYGYTF.

J is TRBJ1-2 and V is TRBV30; D is uncertain. The CDR3 loop spans 13 amino acids. Looked up from germline, CDR1 is GTSNPN and CDR2 is SVGIG (reference sequence). Trimming pared 7 bases from V and 4 bases from J, leaving 16 bases between. For the CDR3, the DNA is TGTGCCTCGACACCGGGGTTGGGCTATGGCTACACCTTC. The encoded protein is CASTPGLGYGYTF.

This clonotype showed up just once. The chain recombines TRBV4-1 with TRBJ2-3, with D perhaps matching TRBD2 (6 bases). Trimming left V 0 bases short and J 4 bases short, with 14 bases between. Germline CDR1 and CDR2: MGHRA and YSYEKL. The CDR3 totals 16 residues. The CDR3 bases are TGCGCCAGCAGCCAAGAGGGCCCTAGCGAAGCAGATACGCAGTATTTT. Residues: CASSQEGPSEADTQYF.

The chain carries TRBV20-1 and TRBJ1-1; D not resolved. This CDR3 is 14 amino acids long. Germline CDR1 reads DFQATT; CDR2 reads SNEGSKA (reference sequence). Trimming stripped 4 bases from V and 8 bases from J, with 20 bases between. DNA of the CDR3: TGCAGTGCTACTGAGGCATGGCAGCCCCAAGAAGCTTTCTTT. Residues: CSATEAWQPQEAFF.

This clonotype appeared a single time. The rearrangement links TRBV13 to TRBJ2-7, with D maybe TRBD1 (6 bases). Germline V lookup: CDR1 PRHDT, CDR2 FYEKMQ (reference sequence). V lost 5 bases to trimming and J lost 6 bases, with 14 bases between them. CDR3 size: 13 residues. Here the CDR3 DNA reads TGTGCCAGCAGCGCTCAGGGGATCCTCGAGCAGTACTTC. It yields the protein CASSAQGILEQYF.

The rearrangement links TRBV6-1 to TRBJ2-5; 9 nucleotides match TRBD2. The CDR3 runs to 15 residues. V was clipped by 5 bases and J by 0 bases; unmatched bases: 4. In germline, CDR1 is MNHNS, CDR2 SASEGT. The CDR3 here is CASSTGTSYQETQYF. The CDR3 DNA reads TGTGCCAGCAGTACCGGGACTAGCTACCAAGAGACCCAGTACTTC.

The rearrangement joins TRBV28 to TRBJ2-2, with D perhaps assigned TRBD1 or TRBD2 (6 bases each). CDR3 size: 15 residues. The germline V gene encodes CDR1 MDHEN and CDR2 SYDVKM. V lost 7 bases to trimming and J lost 3 bases, with 15 bases between them. As DNA, the CDR3 is TGTGCCAGCAACGAACGGGGGCATCACACCGGGGAGCTGTTTTTT. Amino acids: CASNERGHHTGELFF.

This chain links TRBV6-6 with TRBJ2-3; TRBD2 agrees at 13 bases. Trimming removed 4 bases from V and 6 bases from J; junction bases left unmatched: 7. The CDR3 totals 16 residues. Germline CDR1 and CDR2: MNHNY and SVGAGI (reference sequence). The chain's CDR3 is CASSSTSGGGVDTQYF. CDR3 sequence (DNA): TGTGCCAGCAGTTCAACTAGCGGGGGGGGCGTGGATACGCAGTATTTT.